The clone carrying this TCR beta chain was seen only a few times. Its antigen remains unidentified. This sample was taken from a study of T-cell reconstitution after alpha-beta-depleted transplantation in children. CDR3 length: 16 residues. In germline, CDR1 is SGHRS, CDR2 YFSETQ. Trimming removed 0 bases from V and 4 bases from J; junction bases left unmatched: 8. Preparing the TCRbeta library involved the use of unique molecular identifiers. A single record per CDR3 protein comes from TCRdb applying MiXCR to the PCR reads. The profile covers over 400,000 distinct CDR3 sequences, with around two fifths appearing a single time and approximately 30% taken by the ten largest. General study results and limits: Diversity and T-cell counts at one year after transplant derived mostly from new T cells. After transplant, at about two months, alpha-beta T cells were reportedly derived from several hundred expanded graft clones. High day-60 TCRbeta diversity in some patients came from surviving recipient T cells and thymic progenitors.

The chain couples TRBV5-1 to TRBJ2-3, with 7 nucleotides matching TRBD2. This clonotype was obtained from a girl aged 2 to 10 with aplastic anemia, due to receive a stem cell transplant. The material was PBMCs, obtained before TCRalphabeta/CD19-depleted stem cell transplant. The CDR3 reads CASSLEGGSPADTQYF. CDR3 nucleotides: TGCGCCAGCAGCTTGGAAGGCGGGAGCCCCGCAGATACGCAGTATTTT.